Listed below are T cell receptor beta chains from one sample, sequenced in a study of blood T cells in healthy people across ages. TCRdb itself ran the 5' RACE reads through MiXCR, one entry per CDR3 protein. The sample carries roughly 900,000 distinct CDR3 sequences, about 48% recorded once. Sequencing was carried out using blood. These receptors all stem from a man aged 25-45 years in good health. CDR3s leave out the opening cysteine and the closing phenylalanine or tryptophan. Each record gives: V gene, CDR3 protein.

TRBV25-1 | ASSEVRANTGELF
TRBV7-9 | ASSPTSGRREQF
TRBV25-1 | ASSAYRGLADTQY
TRBV20-1 | SASATAPQGTQY
TRBV5-1 | ASSKTDVYEQY
TRBV13 | ASSQGGLLSDEQF
TRBV27 | ASSGQERSYEQY
TRBV14 | ASSQEKRPNSPLH
TRBV5-1 | ASSLTGDQPQH
TRBV6-5 | ASSPFDRGLVKTQY
TRBV5-1 | ASRDGAANTEAF
TRBV5-1 | ASSSGQPNEKLF
TRBV6-1 | ASSEPPSGNTIY
TRBV28 | ASNPRPGQGARTANEKLF
TRBV4-2 | ASSPYRGDGNTIY
TRBV27 | ASSYGATDTQY
TRBV12-3/TRBV12-4 | ASSFSVDLAGTTDTQY
TRBV6-5 | ASSSDGGYNEQF
TRBV29-1 | SHLAPGYNEQF
TRBV4-3 | ASSQGWTGEYEQY
TRBV20-1 | SARDPLQGLGFASPLH
TRBV7-2 | ASSSRDRGGDTQY
TRBV6-4 | ASSDSERTGKRNEQF
TRBV18 | ASSPTGRHGYT
TRBV12-3/TRBV12-4 | ASSSPGTGFYGYT
TRBV12-3/TRBV12-4 | ASSLVLAITDTQY
TRBV6-2/TRBV6-3 | ASSWGHLSSYEQY
TRBV25-1 | ASSETRVETQY
TRBV9 | ASSQTSGVGTDTQY
TRBV5-6 | ASSIRDGGSTEAF
TRBV30 | AWSRVGQGSYEQY
TRBV10-3 | AISETGSIYNEQF
TRBV6-6 | ASSYSYGPGYT
TRBV6-6 | ASSYRGLSEKLF
TRBV7-9 | ASSSWTEADEQF
TRBV6-2/TRBV6-3 | ASSLTGAENIQY
TRBV4-3 | ASSRSGVNTEAF
TRBV18 | ASSPREAPGYNEQY
TRBV10-2 | ASSLRQGVDGYT
TRBV28 | ASTDSSTDTQY
TRBV20-1 | SAGRGDHKQY
TRBV6-6 | ASRVEGRGSYNEQF
TRBV25-1 | ASSSLSLARNTEAF
TRBV7-2 | ASSVLEGNIQY
TRBV28 | ASSSWRKAYEQY
TRBV28 | ASSLKRGRGRSRSTDTQY
TRBV7-9 | ASLPAGNYGYT
TRBV6-2/TRBV6-3 | ASRGTGIKETQY
TRBV12-3/TRBV12-4 | ASSFTVKNTEAF
TRBV28 | ASSQTGLPQH
TRBV9 | ASSVVAGSYEQY
TRBV19 | ASTRGRAGKDTQY
TRBV3-1 | ASSQGEGYYNSPLH